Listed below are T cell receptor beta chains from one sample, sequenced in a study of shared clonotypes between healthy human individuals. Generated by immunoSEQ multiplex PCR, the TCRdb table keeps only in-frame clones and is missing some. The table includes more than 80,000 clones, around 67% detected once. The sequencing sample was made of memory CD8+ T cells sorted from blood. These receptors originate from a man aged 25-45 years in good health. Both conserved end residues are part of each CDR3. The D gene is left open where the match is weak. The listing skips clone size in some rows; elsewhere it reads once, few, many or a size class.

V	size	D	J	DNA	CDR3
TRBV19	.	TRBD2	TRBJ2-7	TGTGCCAGTAGTTCTACTAGCGGGAGTCCCTACGAGCAGTACTTC	CASSSTSGSPYEQYF
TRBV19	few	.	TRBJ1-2	TGTGCCAGTACTTCAGGGCCGAACTATGGCTACACCTTC	CASTSGPNYGYTF
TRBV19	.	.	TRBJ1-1	TGTGCCAGTAGTATACGGGATGGAACTGAAGCTTTCTTT	CASSIRDGTEAFF
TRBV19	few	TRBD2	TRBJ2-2	TGTGCCAGTAGACGGGGGAGGGCCCTCGGGGAGCTGTTTTTT	CASRRGRALGELFF
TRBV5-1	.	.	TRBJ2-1	TGCGCCAGCAGTGAGGGTAGCGGAACCTACAATGAGCAGTTCTTC	CASSEGSGTYNEQFF
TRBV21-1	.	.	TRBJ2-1	TGTGCCAGCAGCACAAAGGGGCCTAGCGGGAACTACAATGAGCAGTTCTTC	CASSTKGPSGNYNEQFF
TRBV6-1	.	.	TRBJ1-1	TGTGCCAGCAGTGACTTTAGGGGATATACTGAAGCTTTCTTT	CASSDFRGYTEAFF
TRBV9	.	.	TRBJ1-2	TGTGCCAGCAGCGTAGGGCCACCTTCATATGGCTACACCTTC	CASSVGPPSYGYTF
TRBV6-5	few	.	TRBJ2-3	TGTGCCAGCAGTCAAGGACAGGGCGGGGGAGATACGCAGTATTTT	CASSQGQGGGDTQYF
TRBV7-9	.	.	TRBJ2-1	TGTGCCAGCAGCCTAGGACTTGGGACTGAGCAGTTCTTC	CASSLGLGTEQFF
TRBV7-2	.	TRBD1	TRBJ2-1	TGTGCCAGCAGCGATACAGGGGGCATGGTCGGAAATGAGCAGTTCTTC	CASSDTGGMVGNEQFF